What follows describes a single TCR beta chain. Its antigen remains unknown. Sequence data for DNA of cultured CD4+ T cells were generated by the Oncomine TCR Beta short-read assay. It was cultured CD4+ T cells from which genomic DNA was extracted. TCRdb reprocessed the PCR reads with MiXCR, giving one entry per CDR3 protein. The repertoire includes over 6,500 distinct CDR3 sequences, around half of them detected once, and approximately 31% sits in the top ten. This sample was taken from a study of vaccination and CD4 T cells after COVID-19. Treatment of the sample: roughly 10-day PBMC culture with coronavirus spike peptide pools or control peptides (ViraFEST assay). The unexposed donor's CD4+ T cells were collected before the COVID-19 pandemic (2011-2018). Germline V gene data show CDR1 as SGHVS and CDR2 as FNYEAQ. The CDR3 loop spans 14 amino acids. Germline trimming cut 5 bases from V and 10 bases from J; bases unmatched to any gene: 5.

Study-wide points: The median count of SARS-CoV-2-reactive clonotypes rose from 21 to 38, not significantly.

This TCR came from a human donor in good health. J is TRBJ1-6 and V is TRBV7-6; 10 bases match TRBD1. Source material: CD4+ T cells from blood, cultured in vitro. The CDR3 bases are TGTGCCAGCAGCACTGGGACAGGGGTCTCACCCCTCCACTTT. Its protein is CASSTGTGVSPLHF.